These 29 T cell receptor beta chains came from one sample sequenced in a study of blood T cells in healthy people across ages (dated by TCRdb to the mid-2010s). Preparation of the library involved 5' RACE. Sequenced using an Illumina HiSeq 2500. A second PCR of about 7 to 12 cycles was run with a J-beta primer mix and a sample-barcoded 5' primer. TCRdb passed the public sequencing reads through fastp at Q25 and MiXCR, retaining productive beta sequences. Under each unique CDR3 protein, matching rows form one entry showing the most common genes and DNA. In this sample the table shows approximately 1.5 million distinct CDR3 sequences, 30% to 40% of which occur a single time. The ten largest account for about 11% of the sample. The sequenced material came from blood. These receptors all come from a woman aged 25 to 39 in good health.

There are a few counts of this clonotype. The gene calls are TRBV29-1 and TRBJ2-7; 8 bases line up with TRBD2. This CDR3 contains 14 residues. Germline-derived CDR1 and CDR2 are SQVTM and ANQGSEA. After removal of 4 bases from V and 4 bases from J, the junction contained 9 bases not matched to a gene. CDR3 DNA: TGCAGCGTTGTAGTAGGGACTAGGGGATACGAGCAGTACTTC. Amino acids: CSVVVGTRGYEQYF.

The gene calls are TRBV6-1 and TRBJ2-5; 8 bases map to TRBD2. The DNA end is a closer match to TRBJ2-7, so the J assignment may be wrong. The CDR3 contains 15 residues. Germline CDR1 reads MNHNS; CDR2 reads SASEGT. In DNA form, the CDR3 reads TGTGCCAGCCGGGGGGGAGAGGGGCCGAACGACGAGCAGTACTTC. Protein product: CASRGGEGPNDEQYF.

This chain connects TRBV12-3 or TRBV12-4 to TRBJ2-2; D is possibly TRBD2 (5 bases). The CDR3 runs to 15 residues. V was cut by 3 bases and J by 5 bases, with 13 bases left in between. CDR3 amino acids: CASSFLRAGTGELFF. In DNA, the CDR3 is TGTGCCAGCAGTTTTCTGAGGGCCGGGACCGGGGAGCTGTTTTTT.

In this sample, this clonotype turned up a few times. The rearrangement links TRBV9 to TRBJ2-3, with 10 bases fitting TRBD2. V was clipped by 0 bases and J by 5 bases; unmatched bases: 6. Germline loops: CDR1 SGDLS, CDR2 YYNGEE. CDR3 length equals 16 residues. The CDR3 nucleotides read TGTGCCAGCAGCGTAGGAAGCGGGAGGGCCGTAGATACGCAGTATTTT. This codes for CASSVGSGRAVDTQYF. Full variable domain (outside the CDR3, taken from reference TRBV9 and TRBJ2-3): DSGVTQTPKHLITATGQRVTLRCSPRSGDLSVYWYQQSLDQGLQFLIQYYNGEERAKGNILERFSAQQFPDLHSELNLSSLELGDSALYFCASSVGSGRAVDTQYFGPGTRLTVL.

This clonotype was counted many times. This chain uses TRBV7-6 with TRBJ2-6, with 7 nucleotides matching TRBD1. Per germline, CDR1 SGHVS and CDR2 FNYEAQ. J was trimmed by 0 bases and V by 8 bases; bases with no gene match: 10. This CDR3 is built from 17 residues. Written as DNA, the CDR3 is TGTGCCAGCCAGACTGGGACAGTCGGCTCTGGGGCCAACGTCCTGACTTTC. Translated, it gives CASQTGTVGSGANVLTF. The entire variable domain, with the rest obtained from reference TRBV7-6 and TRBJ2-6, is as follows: GAGVSQSPRYKVTKRGQDVALRCDPISGHVSLYWYRQALGQGPEFLTYFNYEAQQDKSGLPNDRFSAERPEGSISTLTIQRTEQRDSAMYRCASQTGTVGSGANVLTFGAGSRLTVL.

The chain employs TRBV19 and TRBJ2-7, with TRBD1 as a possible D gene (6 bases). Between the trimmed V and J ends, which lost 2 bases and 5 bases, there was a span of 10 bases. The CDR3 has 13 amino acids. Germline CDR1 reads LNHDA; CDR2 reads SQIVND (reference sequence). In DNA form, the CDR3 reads TGTGCCAGTAGTATACAGGGGTCCCACGAGCAGTACTTC. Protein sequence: CASSIQGSHEQYF.

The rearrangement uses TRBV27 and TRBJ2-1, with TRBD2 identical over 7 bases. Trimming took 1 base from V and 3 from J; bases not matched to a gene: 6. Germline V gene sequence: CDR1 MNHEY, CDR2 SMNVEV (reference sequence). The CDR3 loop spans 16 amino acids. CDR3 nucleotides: TGTGCCAGCAGTTTATATGTTCGGGGGGACTACAATGAGCAGTTCTTC. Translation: CASSLYVRGDYNEQFF.

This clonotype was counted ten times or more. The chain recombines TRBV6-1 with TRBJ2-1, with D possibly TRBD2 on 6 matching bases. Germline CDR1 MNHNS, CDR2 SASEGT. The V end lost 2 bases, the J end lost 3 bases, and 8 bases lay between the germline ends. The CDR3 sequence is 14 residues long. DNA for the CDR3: TGTGCCAGCAGTGAATTAGCGGACTACAATGAGCAGTTCTTC. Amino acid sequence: CASSELADYNEQFF.

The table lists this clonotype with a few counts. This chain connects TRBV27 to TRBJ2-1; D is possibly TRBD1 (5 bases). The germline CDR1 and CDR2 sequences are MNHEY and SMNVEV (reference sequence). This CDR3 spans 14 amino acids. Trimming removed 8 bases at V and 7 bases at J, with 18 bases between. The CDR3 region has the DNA TGTGCCAGCGCCATAGGGGTCGTAGGGAATGAGCAGTTCTTC. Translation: CASAIGVVGNEQFF.

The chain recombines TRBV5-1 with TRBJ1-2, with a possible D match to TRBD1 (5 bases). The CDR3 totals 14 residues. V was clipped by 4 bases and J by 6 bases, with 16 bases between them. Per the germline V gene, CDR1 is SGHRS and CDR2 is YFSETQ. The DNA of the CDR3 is TGCGCCAGCAGCCCGGGACTCCACAGCAATGGCTACACCTTC. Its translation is CASSPGLHSNGYTF.

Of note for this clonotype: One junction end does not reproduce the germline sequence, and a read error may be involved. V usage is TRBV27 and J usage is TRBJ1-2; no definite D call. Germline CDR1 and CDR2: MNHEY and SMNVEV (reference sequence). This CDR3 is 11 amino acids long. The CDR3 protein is CTSSSSDGYTF. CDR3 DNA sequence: TGTACCAGCAGTTCCAGCGATGGCTACACCTTC.

In DNA form, the CDR3 reads TGCAGTGCTAGAGATCTAGCCGGGAGGCCGTTAACCTACGAGCAGTACTTC. Its protein product is CSARDLAGRPLTYEQYF. V is TRBV20-1 and J is TRBJ2-7; 7 positions match TRBD2. The trim removed 0 bases at V and 2 bases at J, leaving 13 bases unmatched. The length of the CDR3 is 17 residues. Per the germline V gene, CDR1 is DFQATT and CDR2 is SNEGSKA (reference sequence).

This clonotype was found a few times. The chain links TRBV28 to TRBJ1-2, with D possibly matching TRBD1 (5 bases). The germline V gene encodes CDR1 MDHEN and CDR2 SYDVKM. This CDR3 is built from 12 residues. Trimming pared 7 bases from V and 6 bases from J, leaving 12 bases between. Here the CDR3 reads CASNEPGHGYTF. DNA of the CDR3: TGTGCCAGCAACGAACCAGGGCATGGCTACACCTTC.

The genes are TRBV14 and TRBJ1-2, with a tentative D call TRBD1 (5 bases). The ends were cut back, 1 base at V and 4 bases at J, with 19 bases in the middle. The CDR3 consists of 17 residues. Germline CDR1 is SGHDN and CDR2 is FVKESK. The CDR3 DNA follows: TGTGCCAGCAGCCAAGGAGCCGTTCGGGGCTCCGGCTATGGCTACACCTTC. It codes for CASSQGAVRGSGYGYTF.

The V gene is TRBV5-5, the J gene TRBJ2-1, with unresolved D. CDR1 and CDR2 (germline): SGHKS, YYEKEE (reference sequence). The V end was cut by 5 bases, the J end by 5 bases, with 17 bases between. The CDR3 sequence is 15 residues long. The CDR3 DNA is TGTGCCAGCAGATTAGGGATCCAGCTAAACAATGAGCAGTTCTTC. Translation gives CASRLGIQLNNEQFF. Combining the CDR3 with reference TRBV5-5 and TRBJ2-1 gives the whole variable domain DAGVTQSPTHLIKTRGQQVTLRCSPISGHKSVSWYQQVLGQGPQFIFQYYEKEERGRGNFPDRFSARQFPNYSSELNVNALLLGDSALYLCASRLGIQLNNEQFFGPGTRLTVL.

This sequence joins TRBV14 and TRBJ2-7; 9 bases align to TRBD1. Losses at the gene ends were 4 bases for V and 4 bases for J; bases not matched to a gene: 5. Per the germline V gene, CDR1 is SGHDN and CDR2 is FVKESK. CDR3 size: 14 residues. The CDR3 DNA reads TGTGCCAGCAGCCGAACCGGGACAGGGTACGAGCAGTACTTC. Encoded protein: CASSRTGTGYEQYF.

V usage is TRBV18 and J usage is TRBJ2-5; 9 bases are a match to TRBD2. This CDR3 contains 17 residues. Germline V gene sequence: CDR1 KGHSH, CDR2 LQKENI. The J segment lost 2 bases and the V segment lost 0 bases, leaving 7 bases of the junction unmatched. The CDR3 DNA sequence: TGTGCCAGCTCACCACCGCGGGGGGGGAAGATTCAAGAGACCCAGTACTTC. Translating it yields CASSPPRGGKIQETQYF.

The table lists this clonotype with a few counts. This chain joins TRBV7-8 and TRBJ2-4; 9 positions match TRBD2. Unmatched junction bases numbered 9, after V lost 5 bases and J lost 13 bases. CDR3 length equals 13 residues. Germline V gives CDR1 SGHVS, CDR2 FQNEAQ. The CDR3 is CASSPGTSPEQYF. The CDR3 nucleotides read TGTGCCAGCAGCCCAGGGACTAGCCCTGAGCAGTACTTC.

CDR3 bases: TGTGCCAGCAGCGGAGGGGCGGGAGGAGCAAGAGAGCAGTACTTC. This encodes CASSGGAGGAREQYF. The genes are TRBV3-1 and TRBJ2-7; 8 nucleotides agree with TRBD2. This CDR3 contains 15 residues. The junction had 13 bases not matched to a gene; V was cut back by 5 bases and J by 7 bases. Germline V gene sequence: CDR1 LGHDT, CDR2 YNNKEL (reference sequence).

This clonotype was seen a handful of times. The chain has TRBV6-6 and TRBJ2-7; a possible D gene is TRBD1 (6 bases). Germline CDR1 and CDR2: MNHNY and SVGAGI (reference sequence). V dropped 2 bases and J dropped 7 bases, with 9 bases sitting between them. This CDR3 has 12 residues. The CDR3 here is CASSYTQGEQYF. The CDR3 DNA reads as TGTGCCAGCAGTTACACCCAGGGGGAGCAGTACTTC.

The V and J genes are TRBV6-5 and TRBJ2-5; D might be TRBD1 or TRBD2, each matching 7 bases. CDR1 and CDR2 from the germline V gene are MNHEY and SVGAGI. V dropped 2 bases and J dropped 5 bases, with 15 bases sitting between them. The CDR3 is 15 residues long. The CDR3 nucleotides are TGTGCCAGCAGTTACCGTTCCAGGGGGGGTGAGACCCAGTACTTC. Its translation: CASSYRSRGGETQYF.

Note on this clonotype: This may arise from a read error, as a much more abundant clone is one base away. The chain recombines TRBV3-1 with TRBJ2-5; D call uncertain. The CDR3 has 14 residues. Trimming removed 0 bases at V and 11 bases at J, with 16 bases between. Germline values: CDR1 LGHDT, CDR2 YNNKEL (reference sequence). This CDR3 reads CASSQDLTGHEQYF. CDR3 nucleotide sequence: TGTGCCAGCAGCCAAGATCTTACGGGCCATGAGCAGTACTTC.

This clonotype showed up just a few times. CDR3 amino acids: CASSLERVVSEQYF. CDR3 sequence (DNA): TGTGCCAGCAGCTTAGAGCGTGTGGTTAGCGAGCAGTACTTC. The V gene is TRBV11-1, the J gene TRBJ2-7; D remains ambiguous. The CDR3 spans 14 residues. CDR1 SGHAT and CDR2 FQDESV come from the germline V gene (reference sequence). V was cut by 1 base and J by 6 bases, with 13 bases left in between.

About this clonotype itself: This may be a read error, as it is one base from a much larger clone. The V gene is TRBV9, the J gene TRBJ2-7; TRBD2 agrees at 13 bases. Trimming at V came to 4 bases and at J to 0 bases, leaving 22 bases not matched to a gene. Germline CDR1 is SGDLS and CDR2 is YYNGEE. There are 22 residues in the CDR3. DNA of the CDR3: TGTGCCAGCAGCCCCCACTGGGGGGCTGGGACTAGCGGGATTACGGTCTCCTACGAGCAGTACTTC. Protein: CASSPHWGAGTSGITVSYEQYF.

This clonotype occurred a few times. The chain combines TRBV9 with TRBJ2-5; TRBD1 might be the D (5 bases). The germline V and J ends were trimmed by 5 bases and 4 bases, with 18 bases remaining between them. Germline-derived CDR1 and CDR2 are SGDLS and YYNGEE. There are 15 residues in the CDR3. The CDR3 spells CASSPGRVFSETQYF. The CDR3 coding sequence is TGTGCCAGCAGTCCAGGCAGGGTATTTTCAGAGACCCAGTACTTC.

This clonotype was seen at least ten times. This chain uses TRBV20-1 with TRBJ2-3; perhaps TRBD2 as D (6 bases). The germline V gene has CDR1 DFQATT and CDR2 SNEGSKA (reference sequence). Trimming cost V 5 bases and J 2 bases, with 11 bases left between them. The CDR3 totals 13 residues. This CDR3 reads CSALRDSTDTQYF. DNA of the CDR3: TGCAGTGCTCTGCGGGACTCCACAGATACGCAGTATTTT.

CDR3 residues: CASRADPGRGNTGELFF. In DNA form, the CDR3 reads TGCGCCAGCAGGGCGGACCCCGGTCGAGGGAACACCGGGGAGCTGTTTTTT. The rearrangement joins TRBV4-1 to TRBJ2-2, with no clear D. This CDR3 has 17 residues. Per the germline V gene, CDR1 is MGHRA and CDR2 is YSYEKL. The V end lost 6 bases, the J end lost 1 base, and 18 bases lay between the germline ends.

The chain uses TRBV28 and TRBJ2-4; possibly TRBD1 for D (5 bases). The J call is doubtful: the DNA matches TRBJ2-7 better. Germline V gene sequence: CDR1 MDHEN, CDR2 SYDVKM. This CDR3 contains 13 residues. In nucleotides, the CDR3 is TGTGCCAGCAGTTTAGGGGCCATCGACGAGCAGTACTTC. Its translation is CASSLGAIDEQYF.

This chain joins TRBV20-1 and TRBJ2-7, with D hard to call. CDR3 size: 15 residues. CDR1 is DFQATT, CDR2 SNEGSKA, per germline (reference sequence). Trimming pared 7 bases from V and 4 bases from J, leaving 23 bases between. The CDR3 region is CSVPSKIGVRYEQYF. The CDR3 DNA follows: TGCAGTGTTCCTTCCAAGATAGGCGTACGGTACGAGCAGTACTTC.